This note documents a single T cell receptor (beta chain) sequence. The data originate from a study of CD8+ T cells in alopecia areata. Isolated RNA was reverse transcribed into cDNA used as the sequencing template. Sequenced by immunoSEQ multiplex PCR; TCRdb stores in-frame clones only, minus some. The sample holds fewer than 110,000 clones; approximately 84% are singletons and the top ten take 11%. The CDR3 loop spans 18 amino acids. The V gene lost 2 bases and the J gene lost 0 bases, with 16 bases spanning the gap. CDR1 MNHEY and CDR2 SMNVEV come from the germline V gene (reference sequence). Described treatment: oral pan-JAK inhibitor, 5-10 mg twice daily.

The material sequenced was CD8+ T cells sorted from blood, taken at roughly week 30, from a patient treated with tofacitinib. The receptor was isolated from a human donor with alopecia areata. This rearrangement joins TRBV27 to TRBJ2-2; TRBD2 is a possible D gene (6 bases). The CDR3 DNA reads as TGTGCCAGCAGTTTACAAGCGCCTAGCGTACCGAACACCGGGGAGCTGTTTTTT. This encodes CASSLQAPSVPNTGELFF.